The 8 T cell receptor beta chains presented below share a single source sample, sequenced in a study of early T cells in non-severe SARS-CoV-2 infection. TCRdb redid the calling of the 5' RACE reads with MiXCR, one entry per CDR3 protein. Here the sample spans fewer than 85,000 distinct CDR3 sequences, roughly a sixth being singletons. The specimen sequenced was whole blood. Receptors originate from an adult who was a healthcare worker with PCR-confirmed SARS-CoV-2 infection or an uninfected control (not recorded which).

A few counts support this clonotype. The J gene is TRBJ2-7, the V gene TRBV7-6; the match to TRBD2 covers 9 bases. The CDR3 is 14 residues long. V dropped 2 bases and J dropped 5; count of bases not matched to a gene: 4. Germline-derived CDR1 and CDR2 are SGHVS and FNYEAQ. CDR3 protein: CASSLSGGRDEQYF. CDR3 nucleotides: TGTGCCAGCAGCTTATCCGGCGGGAGGGACGAGCAGTACTTC.

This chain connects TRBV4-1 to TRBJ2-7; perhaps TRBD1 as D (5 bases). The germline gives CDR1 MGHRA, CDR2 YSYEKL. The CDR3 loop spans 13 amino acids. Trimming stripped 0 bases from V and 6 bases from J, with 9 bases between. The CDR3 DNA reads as TGCGCCAGCAGCCAAGACGAGACAGTCGAGCAGTACTTC. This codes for CASSQDETVEQYF.

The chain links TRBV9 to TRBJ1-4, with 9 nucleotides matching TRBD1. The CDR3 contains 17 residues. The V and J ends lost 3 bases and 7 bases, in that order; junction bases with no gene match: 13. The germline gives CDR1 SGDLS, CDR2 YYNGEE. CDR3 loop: CASSEGQGVFEGEKLFF. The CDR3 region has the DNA TGTGCCAGCAGCGAGGGACAGGGAGTTTTTGAAGGTGAAAAACTGTTTTTT.

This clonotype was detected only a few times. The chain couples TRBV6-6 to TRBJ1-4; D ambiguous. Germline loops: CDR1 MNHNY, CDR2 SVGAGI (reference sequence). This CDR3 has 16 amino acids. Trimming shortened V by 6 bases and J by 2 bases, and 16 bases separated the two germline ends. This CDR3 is CASSVIVRETNEKLFF. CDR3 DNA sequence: TGTGCCAGCAGCGTAATTGTGAGAGAGACTAATGAAAAACTGTTTTTT.

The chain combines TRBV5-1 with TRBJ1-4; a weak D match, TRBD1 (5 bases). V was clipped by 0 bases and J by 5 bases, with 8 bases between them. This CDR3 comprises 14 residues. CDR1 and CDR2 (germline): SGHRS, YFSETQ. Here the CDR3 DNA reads TGCGCCAGCAGCTTGGCAGGGCAAAATGAAAAACTGTTTTTT. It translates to CASSLAGQNEKLFF.

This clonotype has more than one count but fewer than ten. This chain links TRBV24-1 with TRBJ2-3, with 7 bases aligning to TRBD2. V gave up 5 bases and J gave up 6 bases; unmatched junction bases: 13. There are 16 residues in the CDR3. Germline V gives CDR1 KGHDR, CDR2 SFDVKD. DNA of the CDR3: TGTGCCACCAGTGGGCAGGGCGGGAGAGGTAGGGATACGCAGTATTTT. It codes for CATSGQGGRGRDTQYF.

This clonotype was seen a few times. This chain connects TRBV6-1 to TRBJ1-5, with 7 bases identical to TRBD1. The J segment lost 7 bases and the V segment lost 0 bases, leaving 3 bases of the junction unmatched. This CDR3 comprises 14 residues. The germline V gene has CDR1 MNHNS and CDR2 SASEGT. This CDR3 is CASSEATGRQPQHF. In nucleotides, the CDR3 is TGTGCCAGCAGTGAAGCGACAGGGAGGCAGCCCCAGCATTTT.

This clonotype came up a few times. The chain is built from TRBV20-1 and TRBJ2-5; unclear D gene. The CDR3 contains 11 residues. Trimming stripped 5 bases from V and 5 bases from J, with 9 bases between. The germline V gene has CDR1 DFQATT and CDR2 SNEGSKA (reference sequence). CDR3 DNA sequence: TGCAGTGCTGAAAGGGATGAGACCCAGTACTTC. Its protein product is CSAERDETQYF.